This T cell receptor (beta chain) appears in the sequencing data of a study of T cell changes during pregnancy in multiple sclerosis. Per germline, CDR1 PRHDT and CDR2 FYEKMQ (reference sequence). The CDR3 covers 16 residues. V gave up 5 bases and J gave up 1 base; unmatched junction bases: 4. Method: immunoSEQ multiplex PCR; TCRdb's copy keeps in-frame clones and lacks some. Here the sample spans about 73,000 clones, 85% to 95% being singletons. The sample consisted of peripheral blood, taken in the third trimester of pregnancy. The chain uses TRBV13 and TRBJ2-5, with 13 nucleotides matching TRBD2. This TCR came from a female donor in good health, enrolled as a control in a pregnancy study. DNA of the CDR3: TGTGCCAGCAGCCTTCGACTAGCGGGGGGCCAAGAGACCCAGTACTTC. This gives the protein CASSLRLAGGQETQYF.